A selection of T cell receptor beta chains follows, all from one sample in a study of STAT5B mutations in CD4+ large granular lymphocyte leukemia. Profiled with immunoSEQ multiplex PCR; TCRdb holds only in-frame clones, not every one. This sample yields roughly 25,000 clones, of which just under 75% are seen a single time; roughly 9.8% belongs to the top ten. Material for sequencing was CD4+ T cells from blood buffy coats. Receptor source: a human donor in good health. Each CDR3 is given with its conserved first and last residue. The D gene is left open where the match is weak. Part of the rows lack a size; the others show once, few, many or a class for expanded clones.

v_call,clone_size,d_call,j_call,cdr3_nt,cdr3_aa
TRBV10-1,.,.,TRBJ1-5,TGCGCCAGCAGTGAGATTCGGGTCATGCGGAATCAGCCCCAGCATTTT,CASSEIRVMRNQPQHF
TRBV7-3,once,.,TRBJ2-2,TGTGCCAGCCGAGGGTCCGGCCCCGGGGAGCTGTTTTTT,CASRGSGPGELFF
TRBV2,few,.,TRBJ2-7,TGTGCCAGCACCGACTGGGGAACCTACGAGCAGTACTTC,CASTDWGTYEQYF
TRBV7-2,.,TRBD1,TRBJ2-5,TGTGCCAGCAGCTTAGGACCGGGACAGGCGCGATGGGAGCAGTACTTC,CASSLGPGQARWEQYF
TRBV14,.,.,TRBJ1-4,TGTGCCAGCAGCCAAGATTGGAGCCGTCATGAAAAACTGTTTTTT,CASSQDWSRHEKLFF
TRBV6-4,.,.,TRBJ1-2,TGTGCCAGCAGCCAGGGGAAAGATGGCTACACCTTC,CASSQGKDGYTF
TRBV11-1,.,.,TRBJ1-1,TGTGCCAGCAGCTTTCAGAATTTGAACACTGAAGCTTTCTTT,CASSFQNLNTEAFF
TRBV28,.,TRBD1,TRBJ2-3,TGTGCCAGCATCACACCGGGACAGGGTCTCCCAGATACGCAGTATTTT,CASITPGQGLPDTQYF
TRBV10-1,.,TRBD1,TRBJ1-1,TGCGCCAGCAGTGGACAGGGGGCGCCTCTCCCATTT,CASSGQGAPLPF
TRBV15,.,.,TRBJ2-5,TGTGCCACCAGCGACAACCCCGACAGGCAAGAGACCCAGTACTTC,CATSDNPDRQETQYF
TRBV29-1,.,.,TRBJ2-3,TGCAGCGTTGAGCGGGGACAGAGGCTAGGGGATACGCAGTATTTT,CSVERGQRLGDTQYF
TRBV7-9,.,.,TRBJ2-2,TGTGCCAGCAATCGCCCCGGGGTGGGGCAAACCGGGGAGCTGTTTTTT,CASNRPGVGQTGELFF
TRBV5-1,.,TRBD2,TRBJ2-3,TGCGCCAGCAGCTTGGCCGGGACTAGCGGCACAGATACGCAGTATTTT,CASSLAGTSGTDTQYF
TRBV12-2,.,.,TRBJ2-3,TGTGCAAGTCGCTTAGAATATCGGGGGGGGCCCACAGATACGCAGTATTTT,CASRLEYRGGPTDTQYF
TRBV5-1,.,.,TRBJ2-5,TGCGCCAGCAGCTTGGGGTCTTACCAAGAGACCCAGTACTTC,CASSLGSYQETQYF
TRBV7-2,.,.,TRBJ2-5,TGTGCCAGCAGCTTATCGGAGGAGACCCAGTACTTC,CASSLSEETQYF
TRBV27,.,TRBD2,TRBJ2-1,TGTGCCAGCAGTATCACTAGCGGGAGTCCCTACAATGAGCAGTTCTTC,CASSITSGSPYNEQFF
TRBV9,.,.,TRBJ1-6,TGTGCCAGCAGCGCTGGCGGTAGCTCCTATAATTCACCCCTCCACTTT,CASSAGGSSYNSPLHF
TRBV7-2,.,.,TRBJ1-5,TGTGCCAGCAGCCCTGGACAGCTGCTGGATGGCAATCAGCCCCAGCATTTT,CASSPGQLLDGNQPQHF
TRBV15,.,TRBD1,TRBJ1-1,TGTGCCACCAGCAGAATCCTACAGGGGGGTGCTTTCTTT,CATSRILQGGAFF
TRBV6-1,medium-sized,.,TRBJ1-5,TGTGCCAGCAGTGAAGGAAATCAGCCCCAGCATTTT,CASSEGNQPQHF
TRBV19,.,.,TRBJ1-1,TGTGCCAGTAGTGAGAGAGGGGTTTTAAACACTGAAGCTTTCTTT,CASSERGVLNTEAFF
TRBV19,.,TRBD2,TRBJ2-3,TGTGCCAGTAGTATACGAGGCGGGGGGCTGACAGATACGCAGTATTTT,CASSIRGGGLTDTQYF
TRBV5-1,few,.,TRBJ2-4,TGCGCCAGCAGCGTAGGAACATTAGCGATAGCCAAAAACATTCAGTACTTC,CASSVGTLAIAKNIQYF
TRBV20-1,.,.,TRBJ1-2,TGCAGTGCTAGTTTGGGATCTGGCTACACCTTC,CSASLGSGYTF
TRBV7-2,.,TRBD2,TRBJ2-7,TGTGCCAGCAGCAGGACTAGCGGGAGGGTAAGCTACGAGCAGTACTTC,CASSRTSGRVSYEQYF
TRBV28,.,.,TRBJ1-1,TGTGCCAGCAGTTTTGCACAGAACACTGAAGCTTTCTTT,CASSFAQNTEAFF